This entry concerns a single TCR beta chain. Its specificity is unknown. The junction differs from germline at one of its ends, possibly a read error. TCRdb re-analysed the 5' RACE reads in MiXCR, keeping a single row per CDR3 protein. The sample carries about 79,000 distinct CDR3 sequences, under 15% recorded once. Germline V CDR1 and CDR2: MGHRA, YSYEKL. The CDR3 spans 15 residues. The data belong to a study of early T cells in non-severe SARS-CoV-2 infection. Study observations and caveats: CD4 and private specificities were missed by VDJdb matching, which favored anti-spike CD8 responses.

V and J are TRBV4-1 and TRBJ2-1, with a weak D call TRBD2 (6 bases). Sequenced material: whole blood. The sequence was obtained from an adult who was a healthcare worker with PCR-confirmed SARS-CoV-2 infection or an uninfected control (not recorded which). CDR3 sequence reads: CASSLADYSYNELFF. The DNA for the CDR3 is TGCGCCAGCAGCCTAGCGGACTACTCCTACAATGAGCTGTTCTTC.